This record looks at one T cell receptor beta chain sequence and its context. Its cognate antigen is unknown. The data are from a study of T-cell memory formation after mild COVID-19. Study findings and constraints: Clones that contracted clustered mainly in CM and EM if CD4+ and in EMRA if CD8+. Prior to infection, memory already included some responding clones, suggesting cross-reactive memory joined.

TCRdb recomputed calls from the 5' RACE reads with MiXCR, one row per CDR3 protein. The sample holds 350,000 to 500,000 distinct CDR3 sequences; 15% to 20% are singletons and the top ten take roughly 8.4%. The V gene's germline CDR1 is SGHTA and CDR2 FQGNSA. J was trimmed by 4 bases and V by 5 bases; bases with no gene match: 5. This CDR3 comprises 15 residues. This chain connects TRBV7-2 to TRBJ1-4; TRBD1 aligns across 9 bases. The source of this sequence is an adult woman who had mild COVID-19 (a few samples of this study predate the infection). Cell type and time point are not known. Specimen: PBMCs or a T cell subset sorted from them (not recorded which). CDR3 residues: CASSRQGGDNEKLFF. The CDR3, as DNA: TGTGCCAGCAGCAGACAGGGGGGGGATAATGAAAAACTGTTTTTT. Filled out from reference TRBV7-2 and TRBJ1-4, the complete variable domain reads GAGVSQSPSNKVTEKGKDVELRCDPISGHTALYWYRQSLGQGLEFLIYFQGNSAPDKSGLPSDRFSAERTGGSVSTLTIQRTQQEDSAVYLCASSRQGGDNEKLFFGSGTQLSVL.